This T cell receptor (beta chain) was sequenced in a study of cytomegalovirus exposure and HLA in healthy donors. Findings of the study overall: Based on reports, TCR beta sequences accurately predicted HLA-A and HLA-B alleles for most subjects.

The germline CDR1 and CDR2 sequences are SGHDT and YYEEEE. The CDR3 is 15 residues long. Trimming at V came to 0 bases and at J to 2 bases, leaving 1 base not matched to a gene. Points on this clone: Antigen specificity is unknown.

The PCR contained 60 Vbeta and 13 Jbeta primers. Measured with immunoSEQ multiplex PCR; TCRdb has only the in-frame clones, and not every one. Of 100,000 to 150,000 clones in the sample, under 85% were seen once. The TCR originated in a male donor in good health and CMV-seropositive. The chain employs TRBV5-6 and TRBJ2-7; 11 nucleotides match TRBD1. Sample: PBMCs. The CDR3 DNA is TGTGCCAGCAGCTTGGCGGGACAGGGGGCCTACGAGCAGTACTTC. Protein sequence: CASSLAGQGAYEQYF.